This T cell receptor beta chain stems from a study of spatial heterogeneity in lung cancer. Indicated time point: sample taken at primary tumor resection. Whole RNA came from tumor, nontumor lung or frozen PBMC and was sequenced without being sorted. One entry per CDR3 protein, called by TCRdb with MiXCR from the 5' RACE reads. The sample lists tens of thousands of distinct CDR3 sequences; about 20% were seen once. The origin of this receptor is a male donor with early-stage non-small cell lung cancer. Material: PBMCs, obtained at surgery.

Here the CDR3 reads CASSSLDRTRSYEQYF. The CDR3 bases are TGTGCCAGCAGTTCCCTCGACAGGACTCGCTCCTACGAGCAGTACTTC. The chain uses TRBV27 and TRBJ2-7; D is perhaps TRBD1 (6 bases). CDR3 length equals 16 residues. The V gene's germline CDR1 is MNHEY and CDR2 SMNVEV (reference sequence). Trimming removed 4 bases from V and 0 bases from J, with 16 bases in between.